The 7 T cell receptor beta chains below all came from one sample that was sequenced in a study of OX40 agonist ivuxolimab in advanced cancers. TCRdb's table, derived via immunoSEQ multiplex PCR, lists solely in-frame clones and lacks some. The table lists tens of thousands of clones, around 80% of them singletons. The sequencing used CD4+ or CD8+ T cells sorted from blood, collected in a trial of the OX40 agonist ivuxolimab. The source of these receptors is an adult with an advanced solid tumor such as melanoma, head and neck, liver or kidney cancer.

The chain has TRBV28 and TRBJ1-2; 7 bases align to TRBD1. The CDR3 covers 12 residues. Germline V gene data show CDR1 as MDHEN and CDR2 as SYDVKM. Trimming took 6 bases from V and 3 from J; bases not matched to a gene: 1. In nucleotides, the CDR3 is TGTGCCAGCAGCACAGGGGACTATGGCTACACCTTC. Encoded protein: CASSTGDYGYTF.

V usage is TRBV5-8 and J usage is TRBJ2-6; D gene ambiguous. Germline CDR1 is SGHTS and CDR2 is YDEGEE. This CDR3 has 15 residues. V was clipped by 4 bases and J by 4 bases, with 12 bases between them. The CDR3 DNA follows: TGTGCCAGCAGCCCATTACAGACCGGGGCCAACGTCCTGACTTTC. Protein: CASSPLQTGANVLTF.

CDR3 protein: CASSITGGRGFADTQYF. DNA for the CDR3: TGTGCCAGCAGCATTACAGGTGGCCGAGGGTTCGCAGATACGCAGTATTTT. The chain is built from TRBV9 and TRBJ2-3; either TRBD1 or TRBD2 may supply D (5 bases each). V was clipped by 4 bases and J by 4 bases, with 22 bases between them. The CDR3 spans 17 residues. Germline loops: CDR1 SGDLS, CDR2 YYNGEE.

This rearrangement joins TRBV5-6 to TRBJ1-4; D not certain. V was cut by 0 bases and J by 0 bases, with 15 bases left in between. CDR3 length: 18 residues. Germline V gives CDR1 SGHDT, CDR2 YYEEEE. The CDR3 sequence is CASSLGSSALATNEKLFF. The CDR3 DNA reads TGTGCCAGCAGCTTGGGCTCCTCTGCACTCGCAACTAATGAAAAACTGTTTTTT.

The V and J genes are TRBV7-9 and TRBJ2-1, with D possibly matching TRBD2 (6 bases). The V gene lost 2 bases and the J gene lost 5 bases, with 13 bases spanning the gap. Germline V gives CDR1 SEHNR, CDR2 FQNEAQ (reference sequence). CDR3 length: 15 residues. For the CDR3, the DNA is TGTGCCAGCAGCTTAATTAGCGGCGGACACAATGAGCAGTTCTTC. Translating it yields CASSLISGGHNEQFF.

This clone occurred once. The DNA of the CDR3 is TGTGCCACCAGTCCCGGACAGGTCCTTGCAACTAATGAAAAACTGTTTTTT. This gives the protein CATSPGQVLATNEKLFF. This sequence joins TRBV15 and TRBJ1-4; 7 positions match TRBD1. CDR3 length: 17 residues. The germline V gene encodes CDR1 LNHNV and CDR2 YYDKDF (reference sequence). The ends lost 6 bases at V and 0 bases at J; junction bases unmatched: 10.

The J gene is TRBJ2-5, the V gene TRBV6-6, with unresolved D. Germline lookup yields CDR1 MNHNY and CDR2 SVGAGI (reference sequence). The CDR3 sequence is 13 residues long. The DNA for the CDR3 is TGTGCGAGACAAGCGAAATTCGGGGAGACCCAGTACTTC. Translated, it gives CARQAKFGETQYF.